This T cell receptor beta chain was captured by sequencing in a study of CD4+ T cells in melanoma. Germline CDR1 SGHNT, CDR2 YYREEE (reference sequence). V lost 2 bases to trimming and J lost 4 bases, with 15 bases between them. The CDR3 runs to 15 residues. In the case of this clone: Other DNA sequences in this sample translate to the same CDR3.

Sequencing used immunoSEQ multiplex PCR; TCRdb keeps in-frame clones, though not all of them. Among 20,000 to 25,000 clones listed, over 70% were seen once. The rearrangement joins TRBV5-4 to TRBJ1-2; the D gene is possibly TRBD1 (6 bases). Material: cells from a culture (not recorded whether cultured in vitro). This clonotype was obtained from a human donor with melanoma. In DNA, the CDR3 is TGTGCCAGCAGCTTAGAACAGGGTCGTTCCTATGGCTACACCTTC. Translation gives CASSLEQGRSYGYTF.